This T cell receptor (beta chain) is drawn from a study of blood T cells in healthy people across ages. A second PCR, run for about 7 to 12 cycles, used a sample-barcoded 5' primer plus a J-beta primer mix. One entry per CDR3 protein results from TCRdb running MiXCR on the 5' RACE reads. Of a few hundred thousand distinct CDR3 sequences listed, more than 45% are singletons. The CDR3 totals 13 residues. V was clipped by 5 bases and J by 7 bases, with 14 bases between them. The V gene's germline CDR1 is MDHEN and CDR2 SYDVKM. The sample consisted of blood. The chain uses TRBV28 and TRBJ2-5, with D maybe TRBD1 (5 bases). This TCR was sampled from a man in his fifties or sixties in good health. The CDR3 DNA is TGTGCCAGCAGTGCCATGGACCAGGGGACCCAGTACTTC. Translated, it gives CASSAMDQGTQYF. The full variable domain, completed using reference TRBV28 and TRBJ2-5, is DVKVTQSSRYLVKRTGEKVFLECVQDMDHENMFWYRQDPGLGLRLIYFSYDVKMKEKGDIPEGYSVSREKKERFSLILESASTNQTSMYLCASSAMDQGTQYFGPGTRLLVL.